What follows are 28 T cell receptor beta chains derived from one specimen sequenced in a study of Graves' ophthalmopathy and Graves' hyperthyroidism. Amplified material comprised TCR beta CDR3 regions derived from RNA transcripts. HTBI-primed RT-PCR formed the first round, and a multiplex PCR formed the second. TCRdb fed the multiplex PCR reads into MiXCR, producing one record per CDR3 protein. The sample contains around 520,000 distinct CDR3 sequences, under 45% of which appear only once. Material: peripheral blood or thyroid tissue (not recorded which). The receptors were sampled from an adult man with Graves' hyperthyroidism.

This clonotype was counted a few times. The gene calls are TRBV30 and TRBJ1-1, with TRBD1 identical over 10 bases. This CDR3 spans 15 amino acids. With V trimmed by 3 bases and J by 4 bases, 8 bases remained unmatched. Looked up from germline, CDR1 is GTSNPN and CDR2 is SVGIG (reference sequence). The CDR3 reads CAWSLRQGATTEAFF. CDR3 in DNA: TGTGCCTGGAGCCTAAGACAGGGGGCGACCACTGAAGCTTTCTTT.

As to this clonotype: The limits of the CDR3 on the DNA are not certain, so only TCRdb's listed CDR3 is given. The V and J genes are TRBV5-1 and TRBJ2-2; the table's D call, TRBD1, was not checked against the DNA. The length of the CDR3 is 18 amino acids, counting both ends. Per germline, CDR1 SGHRS and CDR2 YFSETQ. The CDR3 reads CASSPEQGYEQYFGELFF.

This clonotype was observed a few times. V is TRBV12-3 or TRBV12-4 and J is TRBJ2-7; D is unclear. V lost 2 bases and J 2 bases, leaving 10 bases between the germline ends. The CDR3 spans 14 residues. The DNA for the CDR3 is TGTGCCAGCAGTTTAAACAGAAACCCCTACGAGCAGTACTTC. This sequence encodes CASSLNRNPYEQYF.

With regard to this clonotype: The junction does not match germline at one end; this may be a read error. The V gene is TRBV9, the J gene TRBJ2-7, with 8 bases lining up with TRBD2. Per the germline V gene, CDR1 is SGDLS and CDR2 is YYNGEE. CDR3 length: 12 residues. CDR3 residues: CASSQGRGLAGF. The CDR3 region has the DNA TGTGCCAGCAGCCAAGGGCGGGGGCTAGCGGGCTTC.

The rearrangement links TRBV15 to TRBJ2-7, with TRBD2 identical over 9 bases. V gave up 5 bases and J gave up 5 bases; unmatched junction bases: 10. Germline values: CDR1 LNHNV, CDR2 YYDKDF (reference sequence). This CDR3 has 15 amino acids. The CDR3 coding sequence is TGTGCCACCAGCCCCCCGTCTAGCGGGATGCACGAGCAGTACTTC. Amino acids: CATSPPSSGMHEQYF. The entire variable domain, with the rest obtained from reference TRBV15 and TRBJ2-7, is as follows: DAMVIQNPRYQVTQFGKPVTLSCSQTLNHNVMYWYQQKSSQAPKLLFHYYDKDFNNEADTPDNFQSRRPNTSFCFLDIRSPGLGDTAMYLCATSPPSSGMHEQYFGPGTRLTVT.

This chain links TRBV20-1 with TRBJ2-7; the D gene is possibly TRBD1 (6 bases). The V gene's germline CDR1 is DFQATT and CDR2 SNEGSKA (reference sequence). The CDR3 has 13 residues. Trimming cost V 2 bases and J 5 bases, with 13 bases left between them. In nucleotides, the CDR3 is TGCAGTGCTAGACCGGGACATAGGAACGAGCAGTACTTC. This gives the protein CSARPGHRNEQYF.

This clonotype came up a few times. The chain has TRBV5-5 and TRBJ1-2; D ambiguous. Trimming removed 2 bases at V and 3 bases at J, with 11 bases between. Germline lookup yields CDR1 SGHKS and CDR2 YYEKEE (reference sequence). This CDR3 has 14 amino acids. Here the CDR3 reads CASSLVTEHYGYTF. The CDR3 DNA sequence: TGTGCCAGCAGCTTAGTTACCGAGCACTATGGCTACACCTTC.

The table lists this clonotype with many counts. The chain employs TRBV29-1 and TRBJ2-3; either TRBD1 or TRBD2 may fit D (5 bases each). CDR1 and CDR2 (germline): SQVTM, ANQGSEA. The CDR3 has 14 residues. Trimming took 3 bases from V and 2 from J, leaving 12 bases between them. For the CDR3, the DNA is TGCAGCGTTGACGGGACGAAATACACAGATACGCAGTATTTT. This encodes CSVDGTKYTDTQYF.

The chain recombines TRBV20-1 with TRBJ1-4, with no clear D. With 1 base removed from V and 7 bases from J, the gap between germline ends came to 13 bases. Per the germline V gene, CDR1 is DFQATT and CDR2 is SNEGSKA (reference sequence). The CDR3 is made up of 14 amino acids. CDR3 bases: TGCAGTGCTAGAGTTGGTATTCAAGGTGAAAAACTGTTTTTT. As protein: CSARVGIQGEKLFF.

The chain recombines TRBV5-1 with TRBJ2-7; 7 bases are a match to TRBD2. CDR1 SGHRS and CDR2 YFSETQ come from the germline V gene. CDR3 length: 13 amino acids. After removal of 5 bases from V and 0 bases from J, the junction contained 2 bases not matched to a gene. This CDR3 is CASRGGSSYEQYF. Written as DNA, the CDR3 is TGCGCCAGCAGGGGCGGGAGCTCCTACGAGCAGTACTTC.

About this clonotype: The DNA is omitted, as the CDR3 cannot be located on it reliably, and the CDR3 follows TCRdb's listing. V gene TRBV10-1 combines with J gene TRBJ1-4. CDR1 WNHNN and CDR2 SYGVQD come from the germline V gene (reference sequence). Both ends counted, the CDR3 spans 15 residues. The CDR3 here is CASSVGRSRVKNCFF.

This clonotype showed up just a few times. The chain couples TRBV4-2 to TRBJ2-7, with 7 bases lining up with TRBD1. Germline CDR1 LGHNA, CDR2 YNFKEQ. This CDR3 has 15 residues. V was pared by 0 bases and J by 3 bases, with 5 bases of the junction left unmatched. CDR3 in amino acids: CASSQDPTGNYEQYF. The CDR3 nucleotides read TGTGCCAGCAGCCAAGATCCGACAGGGAACTACGAGCAGTACTTC.

This clonotype was seen a single time. This could be a read error, since a much larger clone is one nucleotide away. The conserved closing phenylalanine or tryptophan is absent in this CDR3, likely reflecting a read error. The chain recombines TRBV12-3 or TRBV12-4 with TRBJ1-5, with D unclear. V gave up 2 bases and J gave up 7 bases, with 6 bases separating them. The CDR3 length is 12 residues. CDR3 DNA: TGTGCCAGCAGTTTAAACAACCAGCCCCAGCATTGT. As protein: CASSLNNQPQHC.

Many counts were recorded for this clonotype. The chain recombines TRBV12-3 or TRBV12-4 with TRBJ2-7; no clear D gene. This CDR3 contains 15 residues. Trimming took 0 bases from V and 3 from J, leaving 12 bases between them. The CDR3 loop is CASSLAGFGLYEQYF. The CDR3 DNA reads as TGTGCCAGCAGTTTAGCAGGGTTTGGCCTCTACGAGCAGTACTTC.

This clonotype was observed at least ten times. V usage is TRBV7-3 and J usage is TRBJ2-5, with 8 bases matching TRBD2. CDR1 is SGHTA and CDR2 is FQGTGA in the germline V gene. CDR3 length: 17 residues. J lost 3 bases, V lost 5 bases, and 14 bases had no gene match. This CDR3 reads CASSPSGRGADEETQYF. The CDR3 bases are TGTGCCAGCAGCCCGTCGGGGCGGGGGGCAGACGAAGAGACCCAGTACTTC.

This clonotype turned up a few times. The chain carries TRBV6-5 and TRBJ1-4; D perhaps matches TRBD1 (5 bases). V lost 5 bases and J lost 5, with 24 bases in between. The germline V gene has CDR1 MNHEY and CDR2 SVGAGI. The CDR3 length is 18 residues. CDR3 in DNA: TGTGCCAGCAGTGAAGCGGGCAGGGCCATCATCTCAAATGAAAAACTGTTTTTT. Amino acids: CASSEAGRAIISNEKLFF.

This sequence joins TRBV29-1 and TRBJ2-7, with D possibly called TRBD1 or TRBD2 (6 bases each). The CDR3 runs 13 residues. V was cut by 8 bases and J by 4 bases, with 18 bases left in between. Germline V CDR1 and CDR2: SQVTM, ANQGSEA. The CDR3 DNA reads TGCAGCTCGATGGGGGGCAGCTCTTACGAGCAGTACTTC. This sequence encodes CSSMGGSSYEQYF.

This clonotype was detected many times. The chain has TRBV7-9 and TRBJ1-4, with D unclear. From germline, CDR1 is SEHNR and CDR2 FQNEAQ (reference sequence). Deletions cut 1 base from V and 3 bases from J, with 6 bases between. The CDR3 totals 14 residues. CDR3 coding DNA: TGTGCCAGCAGCTTAGTATCTTCTAATGAAAAACTGTTTTTT. Translated, it gives CASSLVSSNEKLFF.

A single count supports this clonotype. Given a much more abundant clone one base away, this may be a read error. This sequence joins TRBV2 and TRBJ1-4, with D maybe TRBD1 (6 bases). The CDR3 is made up of 15 amino acids. Per the germline V gene, CDR1 is SNHLY and CDR2 is FYNNEI. CDR3 residues: CAGSVDRSRNEKLFF. CDR3 nucleotide sequence: TGTGCCGGCAGCGTAGACAGGAGCCGGAATGAAAAACTGTTTTTT.

There are a few counts of this clonotype. This rearrangement joins TRBV9 to TRBJ2-7, with D perhaps matching TRBD2 (6 bases). V lost 3 bases to trimming and J lost 7 bases, with 11 bases between them. The CDR3 covers 12 residues. CDR1 SGDLS and CDR2 YYNGEE come from the germline V gene. CDR3 amino acids: CASSGGASEQYF. In DNA form, the CDR3 reads TGTGCCAGCAGCGGCGGGGCCTCTGAGCAGTACTTC.

This clonotype was observed at least ten times. V is TRBV29-1 and J is TRBJ2-7, with 7 nucleotides matching TRBD1. Germline V gives CDR1 SQVTM, CDR2 ANQGSEA. V lost 7 bases to trimming and J lost 3 bases; unmatched junction nucleotides: 6. The CDR3 spans 12 residues. The CDR3 region has the DNA TGCAGCGGCCGGGACAGCCACTACGAGCAGTACTTC. Amino acid sequence: CSGRDSHYEQYF.

A remark on this clonotype: Compared with germline, one end of the junction differs, possibly owing to a read error. V and J are TRBV2 and TRBJ2-5, with D perhaps matching TRBD1 (6 bases). The CDR3 is 12 residues long. Germline loops: CDR1 SNHLY, CDR2 FYNNEI. The CDR3 DNA reads TGTGCCAGCAGTGATACAGGGCGGACAACGCGGTTC. Protein: CASSDTGRTTRF.

This chain uses TRBV7-2 with TRBJ2-5, with D hard to call. Trimming removed 5 bases from V and 5 bases from J, with 12 bases in between. CDR1 is SGHTA and CDR2 is FQGNSA in the germline V gene. The CDR3 runs to 13 residues. DNA of the CDR3: TGTGCCAGCAGCATAGACCTGAACGAGACCCAGTACTTC. It translates to CASSIDLNETQYF.

This clonotype was observed a handful of times. V and J are TRBV28 and TRBJ2-7; 7 positions agree with TRBD1. CDR1 and CDR2 from the germline V gene are MDHEN and SYDVKM. V lost 5 bases and J lost 2; bases outside the gene matches: 12. This CDR3 has 16 amino acids. The CDR3 coding sequence is TGTGCCAGCAGTCTCGCCGGACCGGGACAGCCCTACGAGCAGTACTTC. Amino acid sequence: CASSLAGPGQPYEQYF.

At least ten counts were recorded for this clonotype. The V gene is TRBV29-1, the J gene TRBJ2-3, with D possibly being TRBD1 or TRBD2 (5 bases each). The length of the CDR3 is 13 residues. With 6 bases removed from V and 1 base from J, the gap between germline ends came to 11 bases. In germline, CDR1 is SQVTM, CDR2 ANQGSEA. CDR3 region: CSVDRDGTDTQYF. Written as DNA, the CDR3 is TGCAGCGTGGACCGGGACGGCACAGATACGCAGTATTTT.

The CDR3 loop reads CASSSGGLAGVMETQYF. CDR3 sequence (DNA): TGTGCCAGCAGCTCCGGGGGACTAGCCGGGGTGATGGAGACCCAGTACTTC. The chain carries TRBV7-9 and TRBJ2-5; 9 bases are shared with TRBD2. The V segment lost 4 bases and the J segment 5 bases; nucleotides outside the gene matches: 14. This CDR3 has 17 residues. Germline V CDR1 and CDR2: SEHNR, FQNEAQ (reference sequence).

The chain recombines TRBV5-6 with TRBJ1-2; D not resolved. CDR1 and CDR2 from the germline V gene are SGHDT and YYEEEE. V was trimmed by 0 bases and J by 6 bases, leaving 12 bases between them. This CDR3 region has 14 residues. The CDR3 DNA reads TGTGCCAGCAGCTTGGTCGCGGGGTGGAATGGCTACACCTTC. It specifies CASSLVAGWNGYTF.

This clonotype was counted at least ten times. The J gene is TRBJ2-2, the V gene TRBV7-3; maybe TRBD1 (6 bases). Germline V CDR1 and CDR2: SGHTA, FQGTGA. CDR3 length equals 18 residues. The V gene lost 1 base and the J gene lost 0 bases, with 15 bases spanning the gap. This CDR3 is CASSLNPGQTANTGELFF. The DNA for the CDR3 is TGTGCCAGCAGCTTAAACCCCGGACAGACGGCGAACACCGGGGAGCTGTTTTTT.